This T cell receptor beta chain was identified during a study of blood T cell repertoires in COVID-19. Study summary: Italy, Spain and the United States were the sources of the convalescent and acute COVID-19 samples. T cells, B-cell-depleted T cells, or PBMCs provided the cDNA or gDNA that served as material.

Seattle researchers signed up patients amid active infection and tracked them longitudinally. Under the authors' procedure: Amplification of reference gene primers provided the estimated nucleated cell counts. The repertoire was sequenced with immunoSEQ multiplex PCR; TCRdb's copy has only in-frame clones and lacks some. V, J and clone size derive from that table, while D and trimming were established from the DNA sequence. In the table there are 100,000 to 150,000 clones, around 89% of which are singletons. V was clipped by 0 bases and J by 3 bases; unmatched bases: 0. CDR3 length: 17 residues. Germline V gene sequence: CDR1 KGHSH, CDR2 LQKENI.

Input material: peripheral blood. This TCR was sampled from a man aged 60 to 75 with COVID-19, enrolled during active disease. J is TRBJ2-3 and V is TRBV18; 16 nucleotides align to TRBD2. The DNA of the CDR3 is TGTGCCAGCTCACCACCGGGACTAGCGGGGGGGACAGATACGCAGTATTTT. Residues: CASSPPGLAGGTDTQYF.